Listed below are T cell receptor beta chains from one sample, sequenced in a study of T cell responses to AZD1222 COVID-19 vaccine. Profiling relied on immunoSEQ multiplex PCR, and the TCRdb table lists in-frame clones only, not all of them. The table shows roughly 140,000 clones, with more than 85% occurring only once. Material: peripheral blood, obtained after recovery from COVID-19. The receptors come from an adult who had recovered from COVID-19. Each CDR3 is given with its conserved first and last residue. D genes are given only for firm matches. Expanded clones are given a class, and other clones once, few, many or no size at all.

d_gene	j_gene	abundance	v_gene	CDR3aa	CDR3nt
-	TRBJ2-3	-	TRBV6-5	CASRPARPGTDTQYF	TGTGCCAGCAGGCCGGCTAGGCCGGGCACAGATACGCAGTATTTT
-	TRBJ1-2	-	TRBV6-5	CASTLRRGEGYTF	TGTGCCAGCACCCTCAGGAGAGGGGAGGGCTACACCTTC
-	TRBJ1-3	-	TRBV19	CATQIVAAGNTIYF	TGTGCCACCCAAATCGTAGCTGCTGGAAACACCATATATTTT
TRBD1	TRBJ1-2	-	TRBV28	CASSSDFGQGAPGPYGYTF	TGTGCCAGCAGTTCGGATTTTGGACAGGGGGCCCCCGGACCTTATGGCTACACCTTC
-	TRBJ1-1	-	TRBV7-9	CASSHAGSWANTEAFF	TGTGCCAGCAGCCATGCAGGGAGCTGGGCGAACACTGAAGCTTTCTTT
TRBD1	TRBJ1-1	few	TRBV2	CASSPRTGMNTEAFF	TGTGCCAGCAGTCCCCGGACAGGGATGAACACTGAAGCTTTCTTT
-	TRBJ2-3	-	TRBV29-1	CSVEWSGQLHTDTQYF	TGCAGCGTTGAATGGTCAGGACAGCTCCACACAGATACGCAGTATTTT
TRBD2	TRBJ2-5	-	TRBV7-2	CASSLAFAGGTQETQYF	TGTGCCAGCAGCTTAGCGTTTGCGGGAGGAACCCAAGAGACCCAGTACTTC
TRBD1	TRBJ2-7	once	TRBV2	CASSEGTDRVYEQYF	TGTGCCAGCAGTGAAGGGACGGACAGGGTCTACGAGCAGTACTTC
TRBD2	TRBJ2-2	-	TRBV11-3	CASWTSGGMPGELFF	TGTGCCAGCTGGACTAGCGGGGGAATGCCCGGGGAGCTGTTTTTT
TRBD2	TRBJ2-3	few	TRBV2	CASSDVIGGGGTDTQYF	TGTGCCAGCAGTGATGTCATCGGCGGGGGGGGCACAGATACGCAGTATTTT
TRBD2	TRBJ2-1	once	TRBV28	CASSPPQTSGRARGEQFF	TGTGCCAGCAGTCCCCCCCAGACTAGCGGGAGGGCCAGGGGTGAGCAGTTCTTC
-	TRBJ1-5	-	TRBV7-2	CASSRGLEDQPQHF	TGTGCCAGCAGCCGGGGGTTAGAAGATCAGCCCCAGCATTTT
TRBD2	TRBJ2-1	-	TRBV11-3	CASSLRAGGTYNEQFF	TGTGCCAGCAGCTTAAGAGCGGGAGGGACCTACAATGAGCAGTTCTTC
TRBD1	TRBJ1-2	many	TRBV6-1	CASSDPTGSYGYTF	TGTGCCAGCAGTGATCCGACAGGGTCGTATGGCTACACCTTC
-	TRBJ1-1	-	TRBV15	CATSRDTVGEAFF	TGTGCCACCAGCAGAGACACCGTTGGTGAAGCTTTCTTT
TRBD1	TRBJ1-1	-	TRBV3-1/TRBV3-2	CASSYDRGPTEAFF	TGTGCCAGCAGCTACGACAGGGGGCCCACTGAAGCTTTCTTT
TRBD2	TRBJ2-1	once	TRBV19	CASSRTSGGSYNEQFF	TGTGCCAGTAGTAGGACTAGCGGGGGTTCCTACAATGAGCAGTTCTTC
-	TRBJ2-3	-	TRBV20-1	CSASAFTDTQYF	TGCAGTGCTAGTGCCTTCACAGATACGCAGTATTTT
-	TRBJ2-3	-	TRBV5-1	CASSLSGPSTDTQYF	TGCGCCAGCAGCTTGTCCGGACCCAGCACAGATACGCAGTATTTT
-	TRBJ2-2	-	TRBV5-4	CASSPKAGLKGTAVSELFF	TGTGCCAGCAGCCCGAAGGCGGGGTTGAAGGGGACGGCGGTTTCGGAGCTGTTTTTT
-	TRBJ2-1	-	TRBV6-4	CASSDSAAPYNEQFF	TGTGCCAGCAGTGACTCCGCAGCCCCCTACAATGAGCAGTTCTTC
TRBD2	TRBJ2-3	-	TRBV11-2	CASSLEGASGRAASTDTQYF	TGTGCCAGCAGCTTAGAAGGGGCTAGCGGGAGGGCCGCTAGCACAGATACGCAGTATTTT
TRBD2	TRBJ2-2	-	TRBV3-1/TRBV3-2	CASSLWTSVGGGELFF	TGTGCCAGCAGCCTCTGGACTAGCGTGGGAGGCGGGGAGCTGTTTTTT
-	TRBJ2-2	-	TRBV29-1	CSAGRTGNTGELFF	TGCAGCGCTGGGCGCACAGGCAACACCGGGGAGCTGTTTTTT
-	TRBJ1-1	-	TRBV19	CASRQGGDTEAFF	TGTGCCAGTAGGCAGGGTGGGGACACTGAAGCTTTCTTT
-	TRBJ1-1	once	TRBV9	CASSEGKGHGTEAFF	TGTGCCAGCAGCGAAGGGAAAGGGCACGGCACTGAAGCTTTCTTT
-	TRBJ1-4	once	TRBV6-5	CASSPGNGEKLFF	TGTGCCAGCAGCCCGGGTAACGGTGAAAAACTGTTTTTT
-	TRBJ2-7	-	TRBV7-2	CASSLERPYEQYF	TGTGCCAGCAGCTTAGAAAGGCCCTACGAGCAGTACTTC
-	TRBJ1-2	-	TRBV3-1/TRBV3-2	CASSLPKGWGYGYTF	TGTGCCAGCAGCCTCCCGAAGGGGTGGGGCTATGGCTACACCTTC
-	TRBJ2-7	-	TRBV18	CASSPEQGGYEQYF	TGTGCCAGCTCACCAGAGCAGGGCGGCTACGAGCAGTACTTC
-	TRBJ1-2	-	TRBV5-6	CASSLGNTNYGYTF	TGTGCCAGCAGCTTGGGAAACACCAACTATGGCTACACCTTC
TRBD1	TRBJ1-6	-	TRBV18	CASSFDRVGSPLHF	TGTGCCAGCTCCTTCGACAGGGTGGGTTCACCCCTCCACTTT